One sample yielded the 20 T cell receptor beta chains listed below, sequenced in a study of blood T cell repertoires in COVID-19. Assay used: immunoSEQ multiplex PCR; TCRdb lists only in-frame clones, some missing. The repertoire includes 130,000 to 150,000 clones, more than 75% of them detected once, and 3.5% to 5.5% sits in the top ten. Sequencing input: peripheral blood. Receptor source: a woman aged 40 to 49 with acute or convalescent COVID-19.

The rearrangement uses TRBV18 and TRBJ1-2; tentatively, D is TRBD1 (5 bases). Germline V gene data show CDR1 as KGHSH and CDR2 as LQKENI. Trimming took 7 bases from V and 6 from J, leaving 9 bases between them. CDR3 length equals 11 residues. The CDR3 DNA reads as TGTGCCAGCTACTCGGGGGATGGCTACACCTTC. It is translated as CASYSGDGYTF.

A remark on this clone: At the DNA level, this CDR3 is encoded by other sequences in the same sample as well. The chain combines TRBV7-9 with TRBJ1-1; tentatively, D is TRBD1 (6 bases). Trimming stripped 3 bases from V and 1 base from J, with 6 bases between. The CDR3 covers 13 residues. Germline lookup yields CDR1 SEHNR and CDR2 FQNEAQ (reference sequence). The DNA of the CDR3 is TGTGCCAGCAGCTTCAGGGGGAACACTGAAGCTTTCTTT. Its translation is CASSFRGNTEAFF.

This chain links TRBV4-3 with TRBJ2-1, with TRBD1 matching 10 bases. This CDR3 region has 16 residues. Germline V lookup: CDR1 LGHNA, CDR2 YSLEER. Unmatched junction bases numbered 4, after V lost 0 bases and J lost 5 bases. The CDR3 here is CASSQDGTGVDNEQFF. The CDR3 DNA sequence: TGCGCCAGCAGCCAAGATGGGACAGGGGTGGACAATGAGCAGTTCTTC.

This chain links TRBV20-1 with TRBJ2-2, with 9 bases fitting TRBD1. The germline CDR1 and CDR2 sequences are DFQATT and SNEGSKA (reference sequence). After removal of 3 bases from V and 7 bases from J, the junction contained 6 bases not matched to a gene. This CDR3 is 14 amino acids long. The CDR3: CSASGQGSGGELFF. The DNA of the CDR3 is TGCAGTGCTAGTGGACAGGGGAGCGGCGGGGAGCTGTTTTTT.

This sequence joins TRBV6-4 and TRBJ1-4; tentatively, D is TRBD1 (6 bases). The germline V gene has CDR1 MRHNA and CDR2 SNTAGT. CDR3 length: 14 residues. V was shortened by 10 bases and J by 0 bases, with 12 bases between the two germline ends. The CDR3 loop reads CATSQGPTNEKLFF. CDR3 sequence (DNA): TGTGCCACCTCACAGGGCCCAACTAATGAAAAACTGTTTTTT.

The chain uses TRBV7-9 and TRBJ1-4, with unresolved D. CDR3 length equals 12 residues. The V end was cut by 4 bases, the J end by 8 bases, with 8 bases between. Germline V gene sequence: CDR1 SEHNR, CDR2 FQNEAQ (reference sequence). In DNA form, the CDR3 reads TGTGCCAGCAGCTCGTCCCTCGAAAAACTGTTTTTT. Its protein product is CASSSSLEKLFF.

The chain employs TRBV7-9 and TRBJ1-4, with 11 bases aligning to TRBD1. This CDR3 comprises 15 residues. Trimming at V came to 2 bases and at J to 7 bases, leaving 3 bases not matched to a gene. Per germline, CDR1 SEHNR and CDR2 FQNEAQ (reference sequence). The CDR3 region is CASSLKGTGGEKLFF. For the CDR3, the DNA is TGTGCCAGCAGCTTAAAAGGGACAGGGGGTGAAAAACTGTTTTTT.

The chain joins TRBV6-1 to TRBJ1-5; D perhaps matches TRBD1 (6 bases). This CDR3 spans 16 amino acids. The V end was cut by 4 bases, the J end by 0 bases, with 13 bases between. Germline assignment: CDR1 MNHNS and CDR2 SASEGT. This CDR3 reads CASSAAQGDSNQPQHF. The CDR3 DNA follows: TGTGCCAGCAGTGCAGCACAGGGCGATAGCAATCAGCCCCAGCATTTT.

This chain joins TRBV13 and TRBJ1-6; 8 bases map to TRBD1. With V trimmed by 5 bases and J by 13 bases, 1 base remained unmatched. Germline CDR1 and CDR2: PRHDT and FYEKMQ (reference sequence). The CDR3 is 11 residues long. For the CDR3, the DNA is TGTGCCAGCAGCCGACAGGGGCCCCTCCACTTT. Protein sequence: CASSRQGPLHF. Full variable domain (remainder filled in from reference TRBV13 and TRBJ1-6): AAGVIQSPRHLIKEKRETATLKCYPIPRHDTVYWYQQGPGQDPQFLISFYEKMQSDKGSIPDRFSAQQFSDYHSELNMSSLELGDSALYFCASSRQGPLHFGNGTRLTVT.

DNA of the CDR3: TGTGCCAGCAGTGATCGGGGGTACGTGACTGAAGCTTTCTTT. Its translation is CASSDRGYVTEAFF. The chain has TRBV6-1 and TRBJ1-1; D is perhaps TRBD1 (5 bases). Germline V gives CDR1 MNHNS, CDR2 SASEGT. The CDR3 spans 14 residues. V lost 3 bases and J 5 bases, leaving 13 bases between the germline ends.

This chain uses TRBV6-1 with TRBJ1-2; D is undetermined. Germline CDR1 MNHNS, CDR2 SASEGT. The CDR3 spans 17 residues. Trimming cost V 4 bases and J 3 bases, with 21 bases left between them. The DNA for the CDR3 is TGTGCCAGCAGTGTTCCGGTGAGCCCTCTCCGCTACTATGGCTACACCTTC. This encodes CASSVPVSPLRYYGYTF.

V and J are TRBV5-1 and TRBJ2-2, with 7 bases matching TRBD1. The CDR3 sequence is 16 residues long. Germline CDR1 is SGHRS and CDR2 is YFSETQ. V gave up 2 bases and J gave up 4 bases; unmatched junction bases: 8. The CDR3 nucleotides read TGCGCCAGCAGCTTTAGACAGGGATCGGCCACCGGGGAGCTGTTTTTT. This codes for CASSFRQGSATGELFF.

The chain links TRBV6-5 to TRBJ2-7, with D possibly TRBD1 on 5 matching bases. Germline CDR1 reads MNHEY; CDR2 reads SVGAGI. The CDR3 consists of 12 residues. V shed 6 bases and J shed 3 bases, with 9 bases lying between them. DNA of the CDR3: TGTGCCAGCAGAAAGACAGACTACGAGCAGTACTTC. Translating gives CASRKTDYEQYF.

The chain has TRBV3-1 (or the pseudogene TRBV3-2) and TRBJ2-3, with TRBD2 matching over 14 bases. In germline, CDR1 is LGHDT, CDR2 YNNKEL (reference sequence). V lost 1 base and J lost 5; bases outside the gene matches: 2. The CDR3 is 16 residues long. The CDR3 DNA sequence: TGTGCCAGCAGCCAAGCGGGACTAGCGGGAGTAGATACGCAGTATTTT. This sequence encodes CASSQAGLAGVDTQYF.

With regard to this clone: A junction boundary mismatches the germline segment, possibly from a read error. The gene calls are TRBV18 and TRBJ1-5; 10 bases agree with TRBD1. The germline gives CDR1 KGHSH, CDR2 LQKENI. The CDR3 runs to 16 residues. CDR3 nucleotide sequence: TGTGCCAGCTCTCCACCGGGACAGGGGCTCAATCAGCCCCAGCATTTT. Translation gives CASSPPGQGLNQPQHF.

The chain recombines TRBV7-8 with TRBJ1-5; no firm D call. Germline CDR1 SGHVS, CDR2 FQNEAQ. The V end was cut by 1 base, the J end by 9 bases, with 16 bases between. This CDR3 is built from 15 residues. The CDR3 spells CASSLDLTGLRPQHF. For the CDR3, the DNA is TGTGCCAGCAGCTTAGATCTGACGGGGTTGAGGCCCCAGCATTTT.

CDR3 DNA: TGCGCCAGCAGCCAAGTGGCGAACACTGAAGCTTTCTTT. Protein product: CASSQVANTEAFF. This chain connects TRBV4-3 to TRBJ1-1; no reliable D call. Germline V gene lookup returns CDR1 LGHNA and CDR2 YSLEER. The V gene lost 1 base and the J gene lost 1 base, with 4 bases spanning the gap. The CDR3 length is 13 residues.

The CDR3 spells CASSRSGQGEDGYTF. The DNA of the CDR3 is TGTGCCAGCAGCCGATCCGGACAGGGGGAGGATGGCTACACCTTC. The rearrangement uses TRBV3-1 (or the pseudogene TRBV3-2) and TRBJ1-2, with 10 bases matching TRBD1. In germline, CDR1 is LGHDT, CDR2 YNNKEL (reference sequence). The CDR3 loop spans 15 amino acids. J gave up 6 bases and V 4 bases, and 8 bases lay outside the gene matches.

The J gene is TRBJ1-6, the V gene TRBV19; D gene uncertain. The CDR3 loop spans 17 amino acids. CDR1 is LNHDA, CDR2 SQIVND, per germline (reference sequence). Between the trimmed V and J ends, which lost 6 bases and 4 bases, there was a span of 19 bases. The CDR3 reads CASREAGPAWYNSPLHF. The CDR3, as DNA: TGTGCCAGTAGGGAAGCTGGGCCCGCGTGGTATAATTCACCCCTCCACTTT.

This clone was observed a single time. DNA of the CDR3: TGTGCCAGCCTACAGGGCCTAGGGGGAGATGGCTACACCTTC. Its protein is CASLQGLGGDGYTF. This chain links TRBV7-9 with TRBJ1-2; a weak D match, TRBD1 (6 bases). There are 14 residues in the CDR3. The V gene's germline CDR1 is SEHNR and CDR2 FQNEAQ (reference sequence). Trimming stripped 8 bases from V and 6 bases from J, with 19 bases between. The variable domain in full, completed from reference TRBV7-9 and TRBJ1-2, reads DTGVSQNPRHKITKRGQNVTFRCDPISEHNRLYWYRQTLGQGPEFLTYFQNEAQLEKSRLLSDRFSAERPKGSFSTLEIQRTEQGDSAMYLCASLQGLGGDGYTFGSGTRLTVV.